The 2 T cell receptor beta chains listed next were all sequenced from one sample in a study of CD8 T cells in Susac syndrome. The RNA input was about 0.5 to 1 ug, and it was reverse transcribed with random hexamers. MiXCR, applied by TCRdb to the immunoSEQ multiplex PCR reads, yields one record per CDR3 protein. The table shows approximately 190,000 distinct CDR3 sequences, with 90% to 95% occurring only once. The sample taken for sequencing was CD4+ T cells from PBMCs. These receptors all stem from a human donor with multiple sclerosis.

This clonotype was picked up one time. The genes are TRBV6-5 and TRBJ1-2, with 11 bases aligning to TRBD1. CDR1 is MNHEY and CDR2 is SVGAGI in the germline V gene. CDR3 length equals 14 residues. The J segment lost 3 bases and the V segment lost 6 bases, leaving 3 bases of the junction unmatched. For the CDR3, the DNA is TGTGCCAGCAGGGGACAGGGGGTCGACTATGGCTACACCTTC. Translating gives CASRGQGVDYGYTF.

In its sample, this clonotype was seen once. This chain links TRBV20-1 with TRBJ1-2; a possible D gene is TRBD1 (5 bases). The CDR3 runs to 14 residues. V was shortened by 1 base and J by 6 bases, with 15 bases between the two germline ends. CDR1 is DFQATT, CDR2 SNEGSKA, per germline (reference sequence). The CDR3: CSARARGGRDGYTF. The CDR3 nucleotides are TGCAGTGCTAGAGCCCGGGGGGGACGAGATGGCTACACCTTC.